The 30 T cell receptor beta chains presented below share a single source sample, sequenced in a study of CD8+CD57+ T cells in acquired aplastic anemia. TCR beta VDJ and CDR3 profiles were obtained from a genomic DNA template. TCRdb independently ran MiXCR on the reads; one entry per CDR3 protein. The sample carries approximately 250,000 distinct CDR3 sequences, approximately 80% recorded once. CD8+CD57+ cell expansion had been shown by flow cytometry in patients chosen for sequencing. The sequencing sample was made of sorted CD4+, CD8+, or CD8+CD57+ T cells (not recorded which) from PBMCs. Source of these receptors: a human donor with aplastic anemia.

This clonotype was seen just once. The final CDR3 position lacks the conserved phenylalanine or tryptophan, pointing to a likely read error. This chain joins TRBV15 and TRBJ2-5; D remains ambiguous. The ends were cut back, 0 bases at V and 10 bases at J, with 15 bases in the middle. This CDR3 has 14 residues. Germline V gene lookup returns CDR1 LNHNV and CDR2 YYDKDF (reference sequence). The CDR3 loop is CATSRDIKQLSQYL. The CDR3, as DNA: TGTGCCACCAGCAGAGATATCAAGCAACTGAGCCAGTACCTC.

This clonotype was counted once. This chain links TRBV6-5 with TRBJ2-7; weak D call: TRBD2 (6 bases). Germline loops: CDR1 MNHEY, CDR2 SVGAGI. With 6 bases removed from V and 6 bases from J, the gap between germline ends came to 15 bases. The CDR3 totals 13 residues. CDR3 DNA: TGTGCCAGCAGGGCTAGCGAACAGCTCGAGCAGTACTTC. Translation gives CASRASEQLEQYF.

The V and J genes are TRBV5-1 and TRBJ2-7, with D tentatively TRBD1 (5 bases). The V and J ends lost 1 base and 1 base respectively, with 21 bases between them. CDR3 length: 18 residues. Germline CDR1 and CDR2: SGHRS and YFSETQ. As DNA, the CDR3 is TGCGCCAGCAGCTTGCCTCAGGGCCAGACAGCCCTTTCCTACGAGCAGTACGTC. Translating it yields CASSLPQGQTALSYEQYV.

With regard to this clonotype: This is likely a read error, given that the CDR3 carries no conserved phenylalanine or tryptophan at its end. The DNA is left out, because the CDR3 cannot be placed on it with certainty; the CDR3 is given as TCRdb lists it. The V call is TRBV7-9, the J call TRBJ2-1. Germline V gene lookup returns CDR1 SEHNR and CDR2 FQNEAQ (reference sequence). The CDR3 numbers 13 amino acids, ends counted. The CDR3 sequence is CASSAVAKTQYFV.

This clonotype was seen a handful of times. The CDR3 ends on some other residue instead of the conserved phenylalanine or tryptophan, so this is likely a read error. The limits of the CDR3 on the DNA are not certain, so only TCRdb's listed CDR3 is given. The chain is built from TRBV9 and TRBJ2-3; TRBD1, the D gene given by the table, was not confirmed from the DNA. 13 amino acids form the CDR3, both terminal residues included. The germline V gene has CDR1 SGDLS and CDR2 YYNGEE. CDR3 amino acids: CASSDGGQSTETL.

About this clonotype itself: Since no conserved phenylalanine or tryptophan closes the CDR3, a read error is the likely cause. The DNA is left out, because the CDR3 cannot be placed on it with certainty; the CDR3 is given as TCRdb lists it. This rearrangement joins TRBV9 to TRBJ2-1. The CDR3 extends over 13 residues, inclusive of both ends. In germline, CDR1 is SGDLS, CDR2 YYNGEE. CDR3 amino acids: CASSEDNLPNTEV.

This clonotype was seen only once. This chain links TRBV7-8 with TRBJ2-1, with a weak D call TRBD2 (6 bases). The CDR3 spans 13 residues. Looked up from germline, CDR1 is SGHVS and CDR2 is FQNEAQ. The V and J ends lost 5 bases and 9 bases respectively, with 14 bases between them. This CDR3 reads CASSPPRGTEQFF. CDR3 nucleotide sequence: TGTGCCAGCAGCCCTCCCCGGGGGACTGAGCAGTTCTTC.

Turning to this clonotype: Without the conserved terminal phenylalanine or tryptophan, this CDR3 likely stems from a read error. The limits of the CDR3 on the DNA are not certain, so only TCRdb's listed CDR3 is given. The rearrangement links TRBV15 to TRBJ2-5; TRBD2, as called in the table, went unchecked against the DNA. The CDR3 region is 15 residues in length, termini included. Germline V gene data show CDR1 as LNHNV and CDR2 as YYDKDF (reference sequence). The CDR3 loop reads CATSRRDLPSNEYYV.

The rearrangement uses TRBV2 and TRBJ1-5; no firm D call. The closer fit of TRBJ2-3 to the DNA end suggests the J call may be wrong. The length of the CDR3 is 13 residues. Germline CDR1 is SNHLY and CDR2 is FYNNEI. Written as DNA, the CDR3 is TGTGCCAGCAGGGACGTAGAGACTGATACGCAGTATTTT. The encoded protein is CASRDVETDTQYF.

As to this clonotype: The conserved phenylalanine or tryptophan is not found at the CDR3 terminus, so this likely reflects a read error. CDR3 residues: CASSPPQGGDQPQHS. In DNA form, the CDR3 reads TGTGCCAGCAGCCCACCACAGGGCGGAGATCAGCCCCAGCATTCT. The chain is built from TRBV7-9 and TRBJ1-5, with a possible D match to TRBD1 (6 bases). CDR1 is SEHNR, CDR2 FQNEAQ, per germline (reference sequence). This CDR3 comprises 15 residues. The V end lost 5 bases, the J end lost 5 bases, and 16 bases lay between the germline ends.

This clonotype has a single count. This rearrangement joins TRBV20-1 to TRBJ2-1; TRBD2 is a possible D gene (7 bases). This CDR3 has 15 amino acids. The germline V gene encodes CDR1 DFQATT and CDR2 SNEGSKA (reference sequence). CDR3 nucleotides: TGCAGCGTAAGAGCGGTCGCGGGGGCCATGGGGGAGCAGTTCTTC. It codes for CSVRAVAGAMGEQFF.

The chain has TRBV29-1 and TRBJ2-2; TRBD1 might be the D (6 bases). V was clipped by 4 bases and J by 6 bases, with 9 bases between them. The CDR3 has 12 residues. CDR1 SQVTM and CDR2 ANQGSEA come from the germline V gene. CDR3 DNA: TGCAGCGTTGGAAACAGGGCCGGGGAGCTGTTTTTT. It specifies CSVGNRAGELFF.

Comment on this clonotype: No DNA is shown, since the ends of the CDR3 on it are uncertain; the CDR3 is the one TCRdb lists. The chain joins TRBV19 to TRBJ2-6; the table names TRBD1, a call not compared with the DNA. Per the germline V gene, CDR1 is LNHDA and CDR2 is SQIVND (reference sequence). The CDR3 is made up of 17 amino acids, end residues included. The CDR3 reads CASSIGTVESGYTFVSF.

Concerning this clonotype: Compared with germline, one end of the junction differs, possibly owing to a read error. DNA of the CDR3: TGTGCCAGCAGCTTAGCCCACGGGACAAAAAATGAAGATTTCTTT. Translated, it gives CASSLAHGTKNEDFF. The chain combines TRBV7-6 with TRBJ1-1, with a weak D call TRBD1 (6 bases). The CDR3 has 15 residues. Germline V gene lookup returns CDR1 SGHVS and CDR2 FNYEAQ.

As for this clonotype: The junction departs from the called germline gene at one end, perhaps through a read error. This chain joins TRBV7-8 and TRBJ1-1, with D hard to call. The germline CDR1 and CDR2 sequences are SGHVS and FQNEAQ. This CDR3 has 13 amino acids. CDR3 amino acids: CASSLLDGTEVFF. In DNA, the CDR3 is TGTGCCAGCAGCCTTTTAGATGGCACTGAAGTTTTCTTT. The full variable domain, in which reference TRBV7-8 and TRBJ1-1 provide the parts outside the CDR3, is GAGVSQSPRYKVAKRGQDVALRCDPISGHVSLFWYQQALGQGPEFLTYFQNEAQLDKSGLPSDRFFAERPEGSVSTLKIQRTQQEDSAVYLCASSLLDGTEVFFGQGTRLTVV.

Comment on this clonotype: Relative to the germline gene, one junction end is altered; a read error may explain this. The chain has TRBV29-1 and TRBJ2-7, with a weak D call TRBD2 (6 bases). The CDR3 is made up of 12 amino acids. Germline CDR1 and CDR2: SQVTM and ANQGSEA. CDR3 in DNA: TGCAGCGCTCGACTGGCGGGGTACGGGCAGTACTTC. Translation: CSARLAGYGQYF.

The genes are TRBV5-6 and TRBJ2-3; D tentatively reads TRBD1 or TRBD2 (5 bases each). The CDR3 runs to 16 residues. The V gene lost 7 bases and the J gene lost 2 bases, with 20 bases spanning the gap. CDR1 is SGHDT, CDR2 YYEEEE, per germline. The CDR3 sequence: CASCWWGWRSTDTQYF. The CDR3 DNA is TGTGCCAGCTGCTGGTGGGGGTGGAGGTCCACAGATACGCAGTATTTT.

The chain joins TRBV4-3 to TRBJ1-2, with 7 bases identical to TRBD1. This CDR3 contains 16 residues. The germline gives CDR1 LGHNA, CDR2 YSLEER. After removal of 1 base from V and 2 bases from J, the junction contained 7 bases not matched to a gene. CDR3 nucleotide sequence: TGCGCCAGCAGCCAAGGGGGCACAGGGGAAAACTATGGCTACACCTTC. Translating gives CASSQGGTGENYGYTF.

The chain employs TRBV25-1 and TRBJ1-5; a possible D gene is TRBD1 (6 bases). The CDR3 has 16 residues. Germline CDR1 MGHDK, CDR2 SYGVNS. Trimming stripped 2 bases from V and 2 bases from J, with 13 bases between. The CDR3 DNA reads as TGTGCCAGCAGTGAAATTGGGGAGGGGGGCAATCAGCCCCAGCATTTT. Its protein is CASSEIGEGGNQPQHF.

The CDR3 sequence is CASSVTNAPLVNTEAFF. CDR3 sequence (DNA): TGTGCCAGCAGCGTTACTAACGCTCCCCTGGTGAACACTGAAGCTTTCTTT. V and J are TRBV5-4 and TRBJ1-1; D is unresolved. Trimming removed 4 bases from V and 0 bases from J, with 19 bases in between. Per the germline V gene, CDR1 is SGHNT and CDR2 is YYREEE (reference sequence). The CDR3 loop spans 17 amino acids.

This clonotype was found once. Compared with germline, one end of the junction differs, possibly owing to a read error. This chain links TRBV9 with TRBJ1-1, with TRBD1 matching over 8 bases. The germline gives CDR1 SGDLS, CDR2 YYNGEE. The CDR3 has 15 residues. CDR3 in amino acids: CASSVGGTGTTEPFF. In DNA, the CDR3 is TGTGCCAGCAGCGTAGGGGGGACAGGCACAACTGAACCTTTCTTT. The full variable domain, rest sourced from reference TRBV9 and TRBJ1-1, is DSGVTQTPKHLITATGQRVTLRCSPRSGDLSVYWYQQSLDQGLQFLIQYYNGEERAKGNILERFSAQQFPDLHSELNLSSLELGDSALYFCASSVGGTGTTEPFFGQGTRLTVV.

This chain uses TRBV7-8 with TRBJ2-5, with 7 bases that match TRBD2. V was clipped by 1 base and J by 7 bases; unmatched bases: 9. Germline CDR1 reads SGHVS; CDR2 reads FQNEAQ. The CDR3 spans 15 residues. The CDR3 nucleotides read TGTGCCAGCAGCTTAGGCGGGAGTTGGGGAGCGACCCAGTACTTC. Amino acids: CASSLGGSWGATQYF.

The CDR3 reads CASSETGNEQFF. CDR3 coding DNA: TGTGCCAGCAGTGAAACGGGCAATGAGCAGTTCTTC. J is TRBJ2-1 and V is TRBV6-4; D unresolved. CDR3 length: 12 residues. Germline-derived CDR1 and CDR2 are MRHNA and SNTAGT. The V gene lost 3 bases and the J gene lost 6 bases, with 6 bases spanning the gap.

The chain uses TRBV7-3 and TRBJ1-1; D call uncertain. The germline V and J ends were trimmed by 2 bases and 12 bases, with 22 bases remaining between them. The CDR3 is made up of 15 amino acids. Germline V CDR1 and CDR2: SGHTA, FQGTGA. CDR3 residues: CASSLSDGAKDDPFF. The DNA of the CDR3 is TGTGCCAGCAGCTTATCCGACGGAGCAAAAGATGACCCTTTCTTT. The whole variable domain, filled in from reference TRBV7-3 and TRBJ1-1, reads GAGVSQTPSNKVTEKGKYVELRCDPISGHTALYWYRQSLGQGPEFLIYFQGTGAADDSGLPNDRFFAVRPEGSVSTLKIQRTERGDSAVYLCASSLSDGAKDDPFFGQGTRLTVV.

Remarks on this clonotype: The junction shows a germline mismatch at one end, possibly a read error. J is TRBJ2-3 and V is TRBV7-9, with a possible D match to TRBD2 (5 bases). CDR3 length: 13 amino acids. Germline V gene lookup returns CDR1 SEHNR and CDR2 FQNEAQ (reference sequence). CDR3 in amino acids: CASGVGSRGGNDF. Written as DNA, the CDR3 is TGTGCCAGCGGGGTTGGGAGCAGAGGTGGGAACGATTTT.

The V gene is TRBV19, the J gene TRBJ1-5; 8 nucleotides match TRBD1. V trimming: 3 bases; J trimming: 5 bases; junction bases outside the gene matches: 6. Germline CDR1 and CDR2: LNHDA and SQIVND (reference sequence). This CDR3 is built from 15 residues. This CDR3 reads CASSIWTGSDQPQHF. The CDR3 nucleotides are TGTGCCAGTAGTATCTGGACAGGGAGCGATCAGCCCCAGCATTTT.

A note on this clonotype: Since no conserved phenylalanine or tryptophan closes the CDR3, a read error is the likely cause. The DNA is left out, because the CDR3 cannot be placed on it with certainty; the CDR3 is given as TCRdb lists it. The chain links TRBV7-8 to TRBJ2-3; the table's D call, TRBD1, has no DNA check behind it. The CDR3 numbers 13 amino acids, ends counted. Germline V gives CDR1 SGHVS, CDR2 FQNEAQ. The CDR3 reads CASGYGGADATYY.

The chain combines TRBV5-1 with TRBJ1-2; 9 bases are a match to TRBD1. This CDR3 comprises 16 residues. The ends lost 4 bases at V and 7 bases at J; junction bases unmatched: 14. The germline CDR1 and CDR2 sequences are SGHRS and YFSETQ. The CDR3 region is CASSAGPGQGLSGYTF. DNA of the CDR3: TGCGCCAGCAGCGCTGGACCGGGACAGGGTCTGAGTGGCTACACCTTC.

To note about this clonotype: The conserved phenylalanine or tryptophan is not found at the CDR3 terminus, so this likely reflects a read error. The limits of the CDR3 on the DNA are not certain, so only TCRdb's listed CDR3 is given. This chain joins TRBV9 and TRBJ1-5; the D call in the table, TRBD1, was not verified against the DNA. The V gene's germline CDR1 is SGDLS and CDR2 YYNGEE. A total of 13 residues make up the CDR3, ends included. CDR3 loop: CASGVAGDIQYFV.

As concerns this clonotype: One end of the junction fails to match germline, which may point to a read error. The chain couples TRBV7-8 to TRBJ2-1, with 7 bases matching TRBD1. Germline V CDR1 and CDR2: SGHVS, FQNEAQ. CDR3 length: 15 residues. The CDR3 DNA follows: TGTGCCAGCAGCTTGGGGGACAGTTCCTACAAGCAGCATTTCTTC. It codes for CASSLGDSSYKQHFF.